The present T cell receptor (beta chain) was sequenced within a study of blood T cell repertoires in COVID-19. Study background: Italy, Spain and the United States were the sources of the convalescent and acute COVID-19 samples. The cDNA or gDNA used as material had been derived from T cells, B-cell-depleted T cells, or PBMCs.

This clone showed up just a few times. Original methodology: It was from reference gene primer amplification that nucleated cell counts were estimated. Profiling relied on immunoSEQ multiplex PCR, and the TCRdb table lists in-frame clones only, not all of them. D and trimming come from the DNA, and the V and J calls and clone size come from that table. The top ten hold around 1.2% of the sample, which has about 300,000 clones, 83% seen once. Germline V gene data show CDR1 as MGHRA and CDR2 as YSYEKL. CDR3 size: 16 residues. Between the trimmed V and J ends, which lost 4 bases and 2 bases, there was a span of 16 bases.

The sequenced sample was peripheral blood. V gene TRBV4-1 combines with J gene TRBJ2-3; D possibly corresponds to TRBD2 (6 bases). This TCR was sampled from a woman between 45 and 65 years old with acute or convalescent COVID-19. The CDR3 is CASSPGLHKDTDTQYF. The DNA for the CDR3 is TGCGCCAGCAGCCCCGGACTACACAAAGACACAGATACGCAGTATTTT.